This T cell receptor (beta chain) was sequenced during a study of Ad26.COV2.S vaccination and SARS-CoV-2 variants. The data were produced by immunoSEQ multiplex PCR, yet TCRdb's version contains in-frame clones alone and is incomplete. This sample has about 410,000 clones; 80% to 95% occur once, and the top ten carry less than 2%. The treatment: some 20 received Ad26.COV2.S at low or high dose, single or two shots; 5 received placebo; per-sample allocation not given. Repertoires come from day 63 after the first vaccine or placebo injection. Findings and caveats of the study: Using TCR breadth and depth analyses may have led to underestimated total T cell responses.

With respect to this clone: Its specificity is unknown.

The germline V and J ends were trimmed by 2 bases and 2 bases, with 11 bases remaining between them. The CDR3 length is 15 residues. The germline gives CDR1 SGHKS, CDR2 YYEKEE (reference sequence). This specimen was peripheral blood, taken in a trial of Ad26.COV2.S vaccine versus placebo. The sequence was obtained from a person aged 18 to 65 who received the Ad26.COV2.S COVID-19 vaccine or a placebo. V usage is TRBV5-5 and J usage is TRBJ2-1; D remains unclear. CDR3 sequence (DNA): TGTGCCAGCAGCTTCGACCAATCCACCTACAATGAGCAGTTCTTC. Translation gives CASSFDQSTYNEQFF.